Listed below are T cell receptor beta chains from one sample, sequenced in a study of beta chain features in type 1 diabetes. Produced via immunoSEQ multiplex PCR; TCRdb's table is partial and in-frame only. Here the sample spans about 660,000 clones, 11% to 15% being singletons. The sample comprised naive CD4+ T cells from blood. The receptors come from a man aged 18 to 35 with type 1 diabetes. Both conserved end residues are part of each CDR3. A D gene is named only where the DNA matches it firmly. The size field is filled for only some rows; it gives once, few, many or a size class.

clone size,V gene,D gene,J gene,CDR3 protein,CDR3 DNA
-,TRBV5-6,-,TRBJ2-7,CASSRGRDTYEQYF,TGTGCCAGCAGTCGAGGCCGGGACACCTACGAGCAGTACTTC
-,TRBV9,-,TRBJ2-7,CASSVEWASSSYEQYF,TGTGCCAGCAGCGTAGAATGGGCCTCGAGCTCCTACGAGCAGTACTTC
-,TRBV7-2,TRBD2,TRBJ2-5,CASSFGLAGGLETQYF,TGTGCCAGCAGCTTCGGACTAGCGGGGGGGTTAGAGACCCAGTACTTC
few,TRBV28,TRBD1,TRBJ2-7,CASTLGQNAYEQYF,TGTGCCAGCACCTTGGGACAGAATGCCTACGAGCAGTACTTC
-,TRBV11-3,TRBD1,TRBJ2-7,CASSLGQPPYEQYF,TGTGCCAGCAGCTTGGGACAGCCGCCCTACGAGCAGTACTTC
-,TRBV13,-,TRBJ2-3,CASSSSGTTDTQYF,TGTGCCAGCAGTTCCTCAGGGACCACAGATACGCAGTATTTT
few,TRBV25-1,-,TRBJ1-1,CASSEYSPGYTEAFF,TGTGCCAGCAGTGAATATTCTCCGGGGTACACTGAAGCTTTCTTT
few,TRBV4-3,-,TRBJ1-2,CASSRDSYPAGYTF,TGCGCCAGCAGCCGAGACAGTTACCCTGCCGGCTACACCTTC
few,TRBV6-6,-,TRBJ2-6,CASFVSSSGANVLTF,TGTGCCAGCTTCGTTTCCTCTTCTGGGGCCAACGTCCTGACTTTC
few,TRBV29-1,-,TRBJ1-1,CSVDMATEAFF,TGCAGCGTTGATATGGCAACTGAAGCTTTCTTT
few,TRBV15,TRBD1,TRBJ1-5,CATSRTGSNQPQHF,TGTGCCACCAGCAGGACAGGGAGCAATCAGCCCCAGCATTTT
-,TRBV30,-,TRBJ1-1,CAWSSTRVDTEAFF,TGTGCCTGGAGTTCGACTCGCGTGGACACTGAAGCTTTCTTT
few,TRBV27,-,TRBJ1-3,CASSPTVVWGNTIYF,TGTGCCAGCAGTCCCACGGTGGTGTGGGGAAACACCATATATTTT
-,TRBV28,-,TRBJ1-1,CATRQPRNTEAFF,TGTGCCACCAGACAGCCGAGGAACACTGAAGCTTTCTTT
-,TRBV5-4,TRBD1,TRBJ2-3,CASSSGRQGADTQYF,TGTGCCAGCAGCTCTGGCCGGCAGGGGGCCGATACGCAGTATTTT
few,TRBV7-9,TRBD1,TRBJ2-7,CASSSSRDRGDEQYF,TGTGCCAGCAGCTCGTCCCGGGACAGGGGTGACGAGCAGTACTTC
few,TRBV5-1,-,TRBJ2-7,CASSLRHSGSYEQYF,TGCGCCAGCAGCTTGAGGCATTCCGGAAGCTACGAGCAGTACTTC
few,TRBV28,-,TRBJ2-3,CASSRAYASTDTQYF,TGTGCCAGCAGTCGGGCATACGCTAGCACAGATACGCAGTATTTT
few,TRBV5-1,-,TRBJ1-1,CASSLEGTEAFF,TGCGCCAGCAGCTTGGAGGGGACTGAAGCTTTCTTT
few,TRBV29-1,-,TRBJ2-1,CSVENSQTYNEQFF,TGCAGCGTTGAAAATTCCCAGACCTACAATGAGCAGTTCTTC
-,TRBV30,-,TRBJ1-2,CAWSVVTYGYTF,TGTGCCTGGAGTGTGGTGACATATGGCTACACCTTC
once,TRBV2,-,TRBJ1-4,CASSVLLGEKLFF,TGTGCCAGCAGCGTCCTGTTAGGGGAAAAACTGTTTTTT
few,TRBV10-3,-,TRBJ2-1,CAISEVIEQGHEQFF,TGTGCCATCAGTGAAGTGATCGAACAGGGTCATGAGCAGTTCTTC
-,TRBV5-1,TRBD2,TRBJ2-5,CASSKQPSGSQETQYF,TGCGCCAGCAGCAAACAACCTAGCGGGAGCCAAGAGACCCAGTACTTC
few,TRBV10-3,-,TRBJ1-1,CAISPVGVGNTEAFF,TGTGCCATCAGTCCTGTCGGCGTGGGGAACACTGAAGCTTTCTTT
few,TRBV5-4,TRBD1,TRBJ2-2,CASSRTGNTGELFF,TGTGCCAGCAGCCGGACAGGGAACACCGGGGAGCTGTTTTTT
-,TRBV4-3,-,TRBJ2-5,CASSQDLDRYQETQYF,TGCGCCAGCAGCCAAGACTTAGACAGATACCAAGAGACCCAGTACTTC
-,TRBV19,-,TRBJ2-3,CASSVTHTDTQYF,TGTGCCAGTAGCGTCACGCACACAGATACGCAGTATTTT